Shown below are 21 T cell receptor beta chains from a single sample sequenced in a study of T cell repertoires in aging, cancer and after chemotherapy. A mixed TRB-A/B primer pool amplified rearranged TRB by multiplex touch-down PCR. TCRdb redid the calling of the multiplex PCR reads with MiXCR, one entry per CDR3 protein. The sample lists about 4,500 distinct CDR3 sequences; 26% were seen once. Peripheral blood genomic DNA, not sorted cells or RNA, was the template. The sample consisted of blood. The source of these receptors is a human donor with a blood cancer.

The gene calls are TRBV18 and TRBJ2-5; 9 nucleotides agree with TRBD1. CDR1 KGHSH and CDR2 LQKENI come from the germline V gene. This CDR3 spans 14 amino acids. Trimming at V came to 3 bases and at J to 8 bases, leaving 7 bases not matched to a gene. Here the CDR3 reads CASSPGTGRDTQYF. CDR3 nucleotide sequence: TGTGCCAGCTCACCGGGGACAGGGCGGGATACCCAGTACTTC.

This clonotype is deemed medium-sized. The chain combines TRBV6-5 with TRBJ1-1, with a possible D match to TRBD1 (6 bases). V was trimmed by 11 bases and J by 0 bases, leaving 19 bases between them. Germline CDR1 MNHEY, CDR2 SVGAGI. The CDR3 extends over 15 amino acids. CDR3 sequence reads: CAVFRDTTMNTEAFF. CDR3 DNA: TGTGCCGTATTCCGGGACACCACCATGAACACTGAAGCTTTCTTT.

The chain uses TRBV6-5 and TRBJ2-7; TRBD2 is a possible D gene (5 bases). This CDR3 region has 16 residues. The V and J ends lost 0 bases and 2 bases respectively, with 14 bases between them. CDR1 is MNHEY, CDR2 SVGAGI, per germline. The CDR3 is CASSYSRVNNAYEQYF. The CDR3 bases are TGTGCCAGCAGTTACTCGAGGGTGAACAACGCCTACGAGCAGTACTTC.

The genes are TRBV5-1 and TRBJ2-3; D uncertain. This CDR3 region has 15 residues. Trimming took off 3 bases at V and 5 bases at J, with 16 bases between the two ends. The germline V gene has CDR1 SGHRS and CDR2 YFSETQ. The CDR3 protein is CASSSGAYSGDTQYF. CDR3 DNA: TGCGCCAGCAGCTCTGGCGCATACTCAGGAGATACGCAGTATTTT.

The chain has TRBV6-4 and TRBJ2-3; D is perhaps TRBD1 (5 bases). V was clipped by 2 bases and J by 3 bases, with 9 bases between them. The germline CDR1 and CDR2 sequences are MRHNA and SNTAGT. CDR3 size: 14 residues. Here the CDR3 reads CASSDQAGTDTQYF. The CDR3, as DNA: TGTGCCAGCAGTGACCAGGCAGGGACAGATACGCAGTATTTT.

The rearrangement joins TRBV27 to TRBJ1-4; D remains unclear. The CDR3 loop spans 12 amino acids. Looked up from germline, CDR1 is MNHEY and CDR2 is SMNVEV (reference sequence). V shed 4 bases and J shed 5 bases, with 5 bases lying between them. CDR3 protein: CASSSPNEKLFF. CDR3 in DNA: TGTGCCAGCAGTTCCCCGAATGAAAAACTGTTTTTT.

The chain employs TRBV29-1 and TRBJ1-1; D ambiguous. Germline CDR1 and CDR2: SQVTM and ANQGSEA. The CDR3 totals 11 residues. As DNA, the CDR3 is TGCATTGCTGGGATTAACACTGAAGCTTTCTTT. Translating gives CIAGINTEAFF.

The chain uses TRBV18 and TRBJ2-1; a possible D gene is TRBD1 (6 bases). The CDR3 has 16 amino acids. V was pared by 1 base and J by 4 bases, with 14 bases between. Germline values: CDR1 KGHSH, CDR2 LQKENI. The CDR3 reads CASSPQQGTPYNEQFF. The CDR3 region has the DNA TGTGCCAGCTCACCACAACAGGGAACCCCTTACAATGAGCAGTTCTTC.

Sample share makes this clonotype medium-sized. The V and J genes are TRBV29-1 and TRBJ1-1, with 7 bases matching TRBD1. Per germline, CDR1 SQVTM and CDR2 ANQGSEA. V lost 3 bases and J lost 10; bases outside the gene matches: 11. The CDR3 has 13 residues. This chain's CDR3 is CSVEVGTATTAFF. CDR3 coding DNA: TGCAGCGTTGAGGTCGGGACAGCTACCACAGCTTTCTTT.

V usage is TRBV21-1 and J usage is TRBJ2-7. TRBV21-1 is a listed pseudogene. The CDR3 is 12 residues long. The CDR3 loop reads CASTLRGTEQYF. DNA for the CDR3: TGTGCCAGCACCTTACGTGGCACCGAGCAGTACTTC.

This clonotype came up a few times. The rearrangement uses TRBV6-5 and TRBJ2-7; TRBD2 agrees at 12 bases. Germline V gene sequence: CDR1 MNHEY, CDR2 SVGAGI. The CDR3 contains 16 residues. J was trimmed by 5 bases and V by 2 bases; bases with no gene match: 7. The DNA for the CDR3 is TGTGCCAGCAGTTACCCTGGACTAGCGGGAAAACACGAGCAGTACTTC. It yields the protein CASSYPGLAGKHEQYF.

This clonotype has only a few counts. This sequence joins TRBV27 and TRBJ2-7; weak D call: TRBD2 (6 bases). V was shortened by 5 bases and J by 0 bases, with 14 bases between the two germline ends. The V gene's germline CDR1 is MNHEY and CDR2 SMNVEV (reference sequence). The CDR3 has 15 residues. In DNA, the CDR3 is TGTGCCAGCAGTCTCCGGGACTGGAGCTCCTACGAGCAGTACTTC. Its protein product is CASSLRDWSSYEQYF.

This sequence joins TRBV11-2 and TRBJ2-5; D might be TRBD2 (5 bases). Trimming took 5 bases from V and 5 from J, leaving 9 bases between them. Germline CDR1 and CDR2: SGHAT and FQNNGV. This CDR3 is built from 12 residues. The CDR3 loop reads CASSRGPETQYF. CDR3 DNA sequence: TGTGCCAGCAGCCGGGGTCCCGAGACCCAGTACTTC.

In its sample, this clonotype was seen a few times. V gene TRBV20-1 combines with J gene TRBJ1-5; 7 nucleotides align to TRBD1. Germline values: CDR1 DFQATT, CDR2 SNEGSKA (reference sequence). The CDR3 length is 13 residues. Trimming removed 6 bases from V and 2 bases from J; junction bases left unmatched: 4. CDR3 in amino acids: CSAVGQGNQPQHF. The CDR3, as DNA: TGCAGTGCCGTTGGACAGGGCAATCAGCCCCAGCATTTT.

Relative to its sample, this clonotype is medium-sized. This chain links TRBV6-4 with TRBJ2-1; 9 nucleotides align to TRBD2. CDR1 is MRHNA, CDR2 SNTAGT, per germline. With V trimmed by 3 bases and J by 7 bases, 10 bases remained unmatched. This CDR3 contains 16 residues. CDR3 protein: CASSDGEAGGWNEQFF. CDR3 DNA: TGTGCCAGCAGTGATGGCGAGGCGGGAGGGTGGAATGAGCAGTTCTTC.

This clonotype counts as medium-sized. This rearrangement joins TRBV13 to TRBJ1-2; possible D gene TRBD1, 6 bases. V was trimmed by 5 bases and J by 8 bases, leaving 27 bases between them. This CDR3 has 17 residues. From germline, CDR1 is PRHDT and CDR2 FYEKMQ (reference sequence). DNA of the CDR3: TGTGCCAGCAGCCCAAGTCTTGAGGTGTGGGGGCGGGAAGGCTACACCTTC. This translates into CASSPSLEVWGREGYTF.

This chain joins TRBV20-1 and TRBJ2-2; TRBD1 matches at 7 bases. There are 16 residues in the CDR3. The ends lost 0 bases at V and 7 bases at J; junction bases unmatched: 11. Per the germline V gene, CDR1 is DFQATT and CDR2 is SNEGSKA (reference sequence). CDR3 DNA: TGCAGTGCTAGAGACCGTGGGGGACAGCGGATCGGGGAGCTGTTTTTT. It is translated as CSARDRGGQRIGELFF.

This clonotype was picked up a small number of times. V and J are TRBV6-1 and TRBJ2-7, with 11 bases aligning to TRBD1. J lost 0 bases, V lost 3 bases, and 1 base had no gene match. Germline values: CDR1 MNHNS, CDR2 SASEGT. CDR3 length: 15 amino acids. CDR3 DNA: TGTGCCAGCAGTGAGGGGACAGGGGGCTCCTACGAGCAGTACTTC. It specifies CASSEGTGGSYEQYF.

This clonotype was observed a handful of times. The chain combines TRBV7-9 with TRBJ2-3; possible D gene TRBD2, 5 bases. The CDR3 has 12 amino acids. CDR1 and CDR2 (germline): SEHNR, FQNEAQ (reference sequence). V was cut by 3 bases and J by 4 bases, with 5 bases left in between. The CDR3 is CASSLEADTQYF. The CDR3 DNA reads TGTGCCAGCAGCTTGGAGGCAGATACGCAGTATTTT.

This chain uses TRBV20-1 with TRBJ1-1; TRBD1 is a possible D gene (5 bases). Trimming left V 6 bases short and J 4 bases short, with 27 bases between. Germline loops: CDR1 DFQATT, CDR2 SNEGSKA (reference sequence). This CDR3 region has 17 residues. The CDR3 DNA reads as TGCAGTGCGAAAGATCCAGGGAAATCGGGTGACGGCACTGAAGCTTTCTTT. Its protein is CSAKDPGKSGDGTEAFF.

V usage is TRBV10-3 and J usage is TRBJ2-5; D may be TRBD2 (6 bases). V lost 4 bases, J lost 5 bases, and 11 bases lay in between. Germline CDR1 is ENHRY and CDR2 is SYGVKD. The CDR3 consists of 13 residues. DNA of the CDR3: TGTGCCATCAGTGCCCTAGCGACTGAGACCCAGTACTTC. This sequence encodes CAISALATETQYF.